The present T cell receptor beta chain was sequenced within a study of T cell responses to AZD1222 COVID-19 vaccine. This CDR3 comprises 13 residues. The germline CDR1 and CDR2 sequences are MNHEY and SMNVEV (reference sequence). The V and J ends lost 5 bases and 6 bases, in that order; junction bases with no gene match: 3. Profiled with immunoSEQ multiplex PCR; TCRdb holds only in-frame clones, not every one. The sample records approximately 130,000 clones, approximately 92% being singletons. The source material was peripheral blood, sampled 28 days after the second dose of the MenACWY control vaccine. V and J are TRBV27 and TRBJ2-2, with TRBD1 matching over 7 bases. This receptor was taken from an adult who received the MenACWY meningococcal vaccine as a control. For the CDR3, the DNA is TGTGCCAGCAGTGAAGGGGGCCCCGGGGAGCTGTTTTTT. Its translation: CASSEGGPGELFF.